Below are 28 T cell receptor beta chains sequenced from a single sample in a study of cytomegalovirus exposure and HLA in healthy donors. Measured with immunoSEQ multiplex PCR; TCRdb has only the in-frame clones, and not every one. The data hold about 71,000 clones, with 94% observed a single time. Sequencing was done on a sample of PBMCs. The receptors were sampled from a woman aged 18 to 35 in good health and CMV-seronegative.

The chain has TRBV15 and TRBJ1-4, with 8 bases aligning to TRBD1. CDR1 and CDR2 from the germline V gene are LNHNV and YYDKDF (reference sequence). Trimming removed 3 bases from V and 5 bases from J; junction bases left unmatched: 8. The CDR3 is 16 residues long. CDR3 sequence: CATSRDPGTGNEKLFF. CDR3 in DNA: TGTGCCACCAGCAGGGATCCCGGGACAGGCAATGAAAAACTGTTTTTT.

The chain employs TRBV7-3 and TRBJ2-5; D remains unclear. Looked up from germline, CDR1 is SGHTA and CDR2 is FQGTGA. Trimming shortened V by 2 bases and J by 3 bases, and 7 bases separated the two germline ends. The CDR3 is made up of 13 amino acids. The CDR3 DNA sequence: TGTGCCAGCAGCTTAGTTCGGGAAGAGACCCAGTACTTC. It codes for CASSLVREETQYF.

Here the CDR3 DNA reads TGTGCCAGCAGTTTCCAACGAACTAGCGGAAAGACCCAGTACTTC. It translates to CASSFQRTSGKTQYF. This chain uses TRBV27 with TRBJ2-5; the match to TRBD2 covers 8 bases. V lost 3 bases and J lost 6; bases outside the gene matches: 9. Germline V gene lookup returns CDR1 MNHEY and CDR2 SMNVEV (reference sequence). The CDR3 has 15 amino acids.

The rearrangement joins TRBV29-1 to TRBJ1-4, with no clear D. Germline CDR1 reads SQVTM; CDR2 reads ANQGSEA. This CDR3 spans 14 amino acids. Trimming took off 4 bases at V and 4 bases at J, with 13 bases between the two ends. This CDR3 reads CSVAPPGLNEKLFF. CDR3 DNA: TGCAGCGTTGCACCGCCAGGCCTTAATGAAAAACTGTTTTTT.

The genes are TRBV30 and TRBJ1-1; D is perhaps TRBD1 (5 bases). The germline CDR1 and CDR2 sequences are GTSNPN and SVGIG (reference sequence). CDR3 length equals 14 residues. The V end was cut by 3 bases, the J end by 7 bases, with 18 bases between. The DNA of the CDR3 is TGTGCCTGGAGCCTACCCCTGACAGAAAATGAAGCTTTCTTT. Encoded protein: CAWSLPLTENEAFF.

The rearrangement links TRBV19 to TRBJ1-3, with TRBD1 matching over 9 bases. The CDR3 is 15 residues long. Trimming took 6 bases from V and 3 from J; bases not matched to a gene: 6. Per the germline V gene, CDR1 is LNHDA and CDR2 is SQIVND (reference sequence). The CDR3 DNA sequence: TGTGCCAGTAGCCGGACAGGGGAAATTGGAAACACCATATATTTT. The encoded protein is CASSRTGEIGNTIYF. Filled out from reference TRBV19 and TRBJ1-3, the complete variable domain reads DGGITQSPKYLFRKEGQNVTLSCEQNLNHDAMYWYRQDPGQGLRLIYYSQIVNDFQKGDIAEGYSVSREKKESFPLTVTSAQKNPTAFYLCASSRTGEIGNTIYFGEGSWLTVV.

CDR3 DNA: TGTGCCAGCAGCCTGACAGGGGACTATGGCTACACCTTC. Its protein product is CASSLTGDYGYTF. This rearrangement joins TRBV5-4 to TRBJ1-2; 8 bases are shared with TRBD1. This CDR3 has 13 amino acids. The V gene's germline CDR1 is SGHNT and CDR2 YYREEE (reference sequence). Unmatched junction bases numbered 2, after V lost 4 bases and J lost 3 bases.

The genes are TRBV6-1 and TRBJ1-5; a weak D match, TRBD1 (5 bases). This CDR3 is built from 14 residues. Deletions cut 4 bases from V and 3 bases from J, with 10 bases between. The V gene's germline CDR1 is MNHNS and CDR2 SASEGT. This chain's CDR3 is CASSGQGVNQPQHF. The CDR3 DNA reads TGTGCCAGCAGTGGTCAGGGTGTCAATCAGCCCCAGCATTTT.

In this sample, this clone turned up a few times. The V gene is TRBV7-9, the J gene TRBJ2-7; 7 nucleotides agree with TRBD1. J was trimmed by 3 bases and V by 5 bases; bases with no gene match: 13. The CDR3 consists of 16 residues. Germline assignment: CDR1 SEHNR and CDR2 FQNEAQ (reference sequence). The CDR3 is CASSAPGTDWNYEQYF. The CDR3 DNA reads TGTGCCAGCAGCGCACCGGGGACAGATTGGAACTACGAGCAGTACTTC.

This clone was detected once. The genes are TRBV6-5 and TRBJ2-3, with 8 bases fitting TRBD1. The CDR3 extends over 15 amino acids. CDR1 MNHEY and CDR2 SVGAGI come from the germline V gene. V gave up 5 bases and J gave up 6 bases; unmatched junction bases: 10. In nucleotides, the CDR3 is TGTGCCAGCAGTCCCGGACAGGGCGGGGCTGATACGCAGTATTTT. Protein: CASSPGQGGADTQYF.

This clone occurred once. This chain connects TRBV7-2 to TRBJ1-3; TRBD1 aligns across 7 bases. V was clipped by 5 bases and J by 7 bases; unmatched bases: 5. There are 13 residues in the CDR3. Germline V lookup: CDR1 SGHTA, CDR2 FQGNSA. CDR3 DNA sequence: TGTGCCAGCAGCCAGACAGGGATCAACACCATATATTTT. Translating it yields CASSQTGINTIYF.

The CDR3 DNA reads as TGTGCCAGCAGCACCCTTAGCGGGGGGGCCGACTACAATGAGCAGTTCTTC. Amino acids: CASSTLSGGADYNEQFF. This sequence joins TRBV13 and TRBJ2-1; 11 nucleotides align to TRBD2. CDR3 length equals 17 residues. Germline trimming cut 5 bases from V and 3 bases from J; bases unmatched to any gene: 9. Germline CDR1 and CDR2: PRHDT and FYEKMQ (reference sequence).

This clone has only one observation. V is TRBV7-9 and J is TRBJ2-7, with TRBD1 matching over 8 bases. There are 14 residues in the CDR3. Trimming at V came to 4 bases and at J to 3 bases, leaving 5 bases not matched to a gene. The V gene's germline CDR1 is SEHNR and CDR2 FQNEAQ (reference sequence). CDR3 region: CASSSSGTGYEQYF. The CDR3 nucleotides are TGTGCCAGCAGCTCCTCCGGGACAGGCTACGAGCAGTACTTC.

The chain combines TRBV7-9 with TRBJ2-1, with 11 bases matching TRBD2. CDR3 size: 17 residues. Germline V gene data show CDR1 as SEHNR and CDR2 as FQNEAQ (reference sequence). Losses at the gene ends were 6 bases for V and 6 bases for J; bases not matched to a gene: 13. DNA of the CDR3: TGTGCCAGCAGTGGGGTCCCAACTAGCGGGAGTAGCAATGAGCAGTTCTTC. It yields the protein CASSGVPTSGSSNEQFF.

The rearrangement joins TRBV13 to TRBJ1-2, with 7 nucleotides matching TRBD1. The CDR3 consists of 15 residues. Germline V gene sequence: CDR1 PRHDT, CDR2 FYEKMQ (reference sequence). Trimming removed 0 bases from V and 1 base from J; junction bases left unmatched: 2. Here the CDR3 DNA reads TGTGCCAGCAGCTTAGGGACAGGGATTAACTATGGCTACACCTTC. It translates to CASSLGTGINYGYTF.

This chain connects TRBV6-1 to TRBJ1-5, with D unclear. The V and J ends lost 7 bases and 3 bases respectively, with 13 bases between them. The CDR3 covers 14 residues. Germline CDR1 and CDR2: MNHNS and SASEGT. Here the CDR3 DNA reads TGTGCCAGCATCGAAACAGAAACCAATCAGCCCCAGCATTTT. Translated: CASIETETNQPQHF.

The chain joins TRBV10-3 to TRBJ1-2; no reliable D call. The CDR3 contains 12 residues. Germline CDR1 reads ENHRY; CDR2 reads SYGVKD. V was cut by 3 bases and J by 6 bases, with 8 bases left in between. CDR3 in amino acids: CAISDPGNGYTF. Written as DNA, the CDR3 is TGTGCCATCAGTGACCCGGGGAATGGCTACACCTTC.

The CDR3 reads CASSQDIVEGGRNTIYF. The CDR3 nucleotides are TGCGCCAGCAGCCAAGATATAGTAGAGGGAGGTAGAAACACCATATATTTT. The V gene is TRBV4-1, the J gene TRBJ1-3; no reliable D call. The CDR3 loop spans 17 amino acids. Trimming stripped 0 bases from V and 5 bases from J, with 17 bases between. The germline V gene encodes CDR1 MGHRA and CDR2 YSYEKL.

As DNA, the CDR3 is TGTGCCAGCAGTGAAGGGACTAGCGGCTCCTACGAGCAGTACTTC. Its protein is CASSEGTSGSYEQYF. The rearrangement joins TRBV6-1 to TRBJ2-7, with 10 positions matching TRBD2. The CDR3 runs to 15 residues. With 1 base clipped from V and 0 bases from J, the junction kept 0 bases outside the gene matches. The germline V gene has CDR1 MNHNS and CDR2 SASEGT.

The chain employs TRBV7-9 and TRBJ2-3; D may be TRBD1 (5 bases). The CDR3 loop spans 14 amino acids. Germline V gene lookup returns CDR1 SEHNR and CDR2 FQNEAQ (reference sequence). V was pared by 1 base and J by 2 bases, with 7 bases between. The CDR3 sequence: CASSLGTNTDTQYF. The CDR3 coding sequence is TGTGCCAGCAGCTTAGGGACAAACACAGATACGCAGTATTTT.

The chain is built from TRBV7-6 and TRBJ2-2, with 7 bases matching TRBD1. V was pared by 6 bases and J by 2 bases, with 9 bases of the junction left unmatched. The CDR3 is 16 residues long. The germline CDR1 and CDR2 sequences are SGHVS and FNYEAQ. CDR3 residues: CASRDGQALNTGELFF. As DNA, the CDR3 is TGTGCCAGCAGAGACGGACAGGCCCTCAACACCGGGGAGCTGTTTTTT.

The count of this clone is one. The rearrangement uses TRBV2 and TRBJ1-1; no clear D gene. The CDR3 extends over 10 amino acids. V lost 4 bases to trimming and J lost 9 bases, with 6 bases between them. CDR1 is SNHLY, CDR2 FYNNEI, per germline. The CDR3 DNA is TGTGCCAGCAGTGGCGTTAAAGCTTTCTTT. It encodes CASSGVKAFF.

This clone has a single count. The rearrangement links TRBV12-5 to TRBJ2-1; possible D gene TRBD2, 5 bases. CDR1 is LGHNT, CDR2 FRNRAP, per germline. There are 15 residues in the CDR3. Trimming took 6 bases from V and 10 from J, leaving 22 bases between them. Written as DNA, the CDR3 is TGTGCTAGTGGCTCCGTAGAGCTCCTCCCGGGGGAGCAGTTCTTC. Its protein product is CASGSVELLPGEQFF.

The chain employs TRBV28 and TRBJ2-7, with D possibly matching TRBD2 (6 bases). The germline gives CDR1 MDHEN, CDR2 SYDVKM. Trimming took off 6 bases at V and 2 bases at J, with 17 bases between the two ends. The CDR3 is 15 residues long. CDR3 coding DNA: TGTGCCAGCAGACCCGGAGGGACCTCTACCTACGAGCAGTACTTC. Translating gives CASRPGGTSTYEQYF.

The chain links TRBV7-9 to TRBJ2-7; 7 positions match TRBD1. Germline CDR1 SEHNR, CDR2 FQNEAQ (reference sequence). The CDR3 sequence is 14 residues long. V lost 5 bases to trimming and J lost 2 bases; unmatched junction nucleotides: 6. The CDR3 loop reads CASSPDRAAYEQYF. As DNA, the CDR3 is TGTGCCAGCAGCCCTGACAGGGCGGCCTACGAGCAGTACTTC. Complete variable domain (other parts from reference TRBV7-9 and TRBJ2-7): DTGVSQNPRHKITKRGQNVTFRCDPISEHNRLYWYRQTLGQGPEFLTYFQNEAQLEKSRLLSDRFSAERPKGSFSTLEIQRTEQGDSAMYLCASSPDRAAYEQYFGPGTRLTVT.

The rearrangement links TRBV9 to TRBJ2-1; maybe TRBD2 (6 bases). CDR3 length: 13 amino acids. Trimming shortened V by 0 bases and J by 9 bases, and 10 bases separated the two germline ends. Looked up from germline, CDR1 is SGDLS and CDR2 is YYNGEE. For the CDR3, the DNA is TGTGCCAGCAGCGTAGGCTTTAGCGGTGAGCAGTTCTTC. This sequence encodes CASSVGFSGEQFF.

This rearrangement joins TRBV4-1 to TRBJ2-1; TRBD2 aligns across 7 bases. Trimming at V came to 0 bases and at J to 7 bases, leaving 15 bases not matched to a gene. CDR1 is MGHRA, CDR2 YSYEKL, per germline. The CDR3 contains 18 residues. In DNA, the CDR3 is TGCGCCAGCAGCCAAGATCGGCAGGGAACGTGGGGAGGGAATGAGCAGTTCTTC. Its protein product is CASSQDRQGTWGGNEQFF.

This chain connects TRBV19 to TRBJ1-1; no clear D. V was clipped by 6 bases and J by 4 bases, with 15 bases between them. CDR3 size: 14 residues. Germline-derived CDR1 and CDR2 are LNHDA and SQIVND (reference sequence). In nucleotides, the CDR3 is TGTGCCAGTAGGGCAGGTATAGGTTTCACTGAAGCTTTCTTT. Protein sequence: CASRAGIGFTEAFF.